This TCR beta chain was identified during a study of blood T cell repertoires in COVID-19 (dated by TCRdb to between 2020 and 2021). Regarding the study in general: The collaborator samples originated in the United States, Italy and Spain and spanned the acute and convalescent phases of COVID-19. A de-identified subject ID, COVID-19 status, age in years and sex were almost always included in the sample metadata. The prospective study material was composed of cDNA or gDNA derived from T cells, B-cell-depleted T cells, or PBMCs. The repertoires were made available in a free public database intended to serve as a resource for research on the immune response to SARS-CoV-2. Subjects who had been exposed to COVID-19, were actively infected with it, or had recovered from it provided the deeply sampled blood TCRbeta repertoires that made up the dataset. Samples were obtained from the ongoing ImmuneRACE study (first 160 participants) and from roughly 1,300 subjects provided by 6 global collaborators. Where HLA class I and class II types were available, the types were taken from metadata supplied by the sample provider, not from assay-based typing. Summary of the overall study and its limitations: The amount of clinical and demographic metadata varied by source and participant and was provided uncurated.

This clone was detected only a few times. The antigen it binds to is not known. Base qualities are not at hand, and no much larger clone is one base apart. In the prospective study, participants were about 18 to 100 years old, resided in 24 geographic areas of the United States, and were enrolled through a virtual design. In the prospective study, participants were assigned to cohorts based on the clinical history participants reported in a screening survey and a study questionnaire. For ImmuneRACE Cohort 3, a participant was defined as recovered based on two consecutive negative NP/OP PCR tests, clearance by a healthcare professional, or resolution of symptoms. Mobile phlebotomists in the prospective study collected whole blood, serum and a nasopharyngeal or oropharyngeal swab from every participant. Prospective study participants could optionally give additional blood draws and questionnaires over a roughly two-month period. Before DNA extraction, blood samples from the prospective study were shipped at room temperature or frozen.

After removal of 3 bases from V and 4 bases from J, the junction retains 4 bases not matched to a gene. Looking up the germline V gene (reference sequence) yields CDR1 DFQATT and CDR2 SNEGSKA. Inclusive of the bounding cysteine and phenylalanine, the CDR3 is 13 residues long. The DNA shown is the 39-base CDR3, in frame from base 1. TCRbeta CDR3 regions were amplified from genomic DNA by means of the immunoSEQ Assay, a bias-controlled multiplex PCR. The authors processed their data as follows. Nucleated cell counts per sample were estimated from amplification of reference gene primers within the assay. To quantify the absolute abundance of each unique TCRbeta CDR3 rearrangement, sequence reads were collapsed and filtered. For each sample, productive Simpson clonality was calculated by taking the square root of Simpson's diversity index across productive rearrangements. TCRdb took over this immuneACCESS table, retaining in-frame rearrangements with V and J assigned. Such tables are incomplete; in checked studies, under half of the missing clones stem from an unresolved V gene, and the remainder is unexplained. The V and J calls and clone size come from that table; D and trimming were worked out from the DNA. This sample lists roughly 220,000 clones; roughly 89% were detected once. 5.5% to 7.5% of the sample rests with the top ten.

The sequence derives from a woman aged 35 to 49 who had recovered from COVID-19. Sequencing input: PBMCs or T cells enriched from blood (not recorded which). Rearrangement joined TRBV20-1 to TRBJ2-3; 7 middle bases align to TRBD2. CDR3 loop: CSASWTSADTQYF. The nucleotide sequence reads TGCAGTGCTAGTTGGACTAGTGCAGATACGCAGTATTTT.